The present entry profiles one T cell receptor (beta chain) with its context. Its antigen is unknown. Qualities for individual bases were not recorded, and no much larger clone is one base off. Synthetic TCR analog templates were spiked into each PCR to estimate absolute template abundance from read counts. The immunoSEQ assay was used to amplify TCRbeta CDR3 regions from genomic DNA with bias-controlled V and J gene primers. Rearranged TCRbeta segments were sequenced at approximately 20X coverage. The authors' pipeline ran thus. Sequencing errors were corrected by clustering, and CDR3s were annotated against IMGT so that V, D and J genes could be assigned. Only productive TCRbeta rearrangements were used in downstream analyses, excluding out-of-frame or stop-codon sequences. Clonality was computed as one minus Shannon entropy normalized by the log of the number of unique productive sequences. Fisher's exact test with Benjamini-Hochberg correction, at a threshold of adjusted p below 0.01, was used to find clones that differed between time points or between blood and tumor. TCRdb provides this immuneACCESS table in a form limited to in-frame rearrangements. Some clones are lacking; in checked studies, under half of them reflect an unresolved V gene, and why the rest are absent is not known. D and trimming were read from the DNA, whereas the V and J calls and clone size are those reported in that table. A total of tens of thousands of clones appear in this sample, roughly 87% of them only once. The top ten clonotypes cover under 6% of the sample.

The record originates from a study of PD-L1 blockade in urothelial cancer (dated by TCRdb to about 2017). At the level of the whole study: All patients started therapy around 2014 and received atezolizumab 1,200 mg intravenously every 3 weeks. About 90% of the roughly 29 patients were males with bladder-origin urothelial cancer, and about 60% of the 29 reported a prior smoking history. An ECOG performance status of 0 or 1 was recorded for the patients, and 0 to 3 prior chemotherapy regimens had been received by the patients. Blood samples were analyzed 3 weeks after the start of treatment (second dose) and 6 weeks after the start of treatment. Blood samples yielded a median of roughly 150,000 T cells and around 80,000 unique TCRs, with median clonality around 0.083. An exploratory multi-omic analysis was conducted of the somatic, immune and clinical correlates of response to PD-L1 blockade with atezolizumab in urothelial cancer. Pretreatment tumor samples, along with matched peripheral blood serially collected before and after atezolizumab treatment, were subjected to TCR sequencing. Durable clinical benefit was defined as a progression-free survival longer than 6 months, and TCR features were additionally tested against progression-free survival and overall survival. In the same patients, pretreatment tumors underwent whole exome sequencing and RNA sequencing in addition to TCR sequencing. Durable clinical benefit was achieved by nine patients and was not achieved by 20 patients. Around 29 patients had pretreatment blood TCR-seq, about 25 had at least one posttreatment blood collection, and about 25 had tumor TCR-seq. What the work shows at the level of the full study, not this receptor alone: Small sample size (n ≈ 27) and many exploratory analyses mean the results are intended to be hypothesis-generating. A pretreatment peripheral blood TCR clonality below the median was linked to improved progression-free and overall survival. Among patients with durable benefit, tumor-associated TCR clones showed greater expansion in peripheral blood 3 weeks after treatment started (n ≈ 21, p = 0.022).

The CDR3 measures 14 amino acids from cysteine to phenylalanine. CDR3 DNA is the only sequence kept; it has 42 bases, read in frame from the first base. Based on the germline V gene (reference sequence), the CDR1 and CDR2 sequences are WNHNN and SYGVQD. Trimming takes 7 bases from V and 6 bases from J, and the germline ends sit 15 bases apart. A total of some 30 patients with locally advanced or metastatic urothelial carcinoma, treated at Memorial Sloan Kettering on a trial protocol, made up the cohort. Peripheral blood mononuclear cells were collected pretreatment and during treatment, at between 1 and 8 total time points per patient. The Qiagen DNeasy Blood extraction kit was used to purify genomic DNA from total PBMCs and tumor samples. PBMCs were collected pretreatment and during treatment, and were isolated and stored as previously described.

The sample consisted of PBMCs, taken around atezolizumab (anti-PD-L1) treatment. The rearrangement joined TRBV10-1 to TRBJ2-2, and perhaps TRBD1 as D gene, on 5 matching bases. This TCR derives from a woman in her 70s with urothelial cancer. The CDR3 sequence is CASTPDWGSGELFF. The DNA is as follows: TGCGCCAGCACCCCGGATTGGGGCTCCGGGGAGCTGTTTTTT.